This TCR beta chain stems from a study of blood T cell repertoires in COVID-19. V was pared by 5 bases and J by 4 bases, with 12 bases between. The germline V gene has CDR1 SGDLS and CDR2 YYNGEE. The CDR3 has 13 amino acids. This clone has only a few counts. The data were produced by immunoSEQ multiplex PCR, yet TCRdb's version contains in-frame clones alone and is incomplete. The profile shows 230,000 or so clones, around 90% of them singletons. The sequence came from a woman aged 25-40 years who had recovered from COVID-19. Input material: PBMCs or T cells enriched from blood (not recorded which). The chain joins TRBV9 to TRBJ1-2; D is perhaps TRBD1 (6 bases). For the CDR3, the DNA is TGTGCCAGCAGTGCGGGGGGGCTCTATGGCTACACCTTC. This gives the protein CASSAGGLYGYTF.